One sample yielded the 7 T cell receptor beta chains listed below, sequenced in a study of beta chain features in type 1 diabetes. General observations from the study: All four CD4+ subsets of Type 1 diabetes patients contained TCRB CDR3s that were moderately but significantly shorter.

These receptors' antigens are unknown. Sequencing targeted expressed TCRB transcripts, as all isolated RNA had been reverse transcribed. Repertoires were generated with immunoSEQ multiplex PCR, while TCRdb's copy carries only in-frame clones and drops some. The table includes more than 100,000 clones, 7% to 10% detected once. What was sequenced was central memory CD4+ T cells from blood. The receptors derive from a man in his thirties or forties with type 1 diabetes.

V and J are TRBV7-9 and TRBJ1-3; the match to TRBD1 covers 7 bases. CDR1 is SEHNR and CDR2 is FQNEAQ in the germline V gene (reference sequence). After removal of 5 bases from V and 0 bases from J, the junction contained 4 bases not matched to a gene. The CDR3 has 15 amino acids. CDR3 sequence (DNA): TGTGCCAGCAGCATCAGACAGGGCTCTGGAAACACCATATATTTT. It codes for CASSIRQGSGNTIYF.

The V and J genes are TRBV2 and TRBJ2-1, with D possibly matching TRBD2 (6 bases). This CDR3 has 13 residues. Germline assignment: CDR1 SNHLY and CDR2 FYNNEI. V dropped 6 bases and J dropped 5 bases, with 11 bases sitting between them. This chain's CDR3 is CASRVGGNNEQFF. The CDR3 region has the DNA TGTGCCAGCAGGGTTGGAGGGAACAATGAGCAGTTCTTC. Full variable domain (outside the CDR3, taken from reference TRBV2 and TRBJ2-1): EPEVTQTPSHQVTQMGQEVILRCVPISNHLYFYWYRQILGQKVEFLVSFYNNEISEKSEIFDDQFSVERPDGSNFTLKIRSTKLEDSAMYFCASRVGGNNEQFFGPGTRLTVL.

The chain has TRBV7-2 and TRBJ2-5, with 10 bases identical to TRBD2. V shed 4 bases, J shed 4 bases, and the junction held 9 bases outside the gene matches. Germline V CDR1 and CDR2: SGHTA, FQGNSA. This CDR3 comprises 16 residues. The CDR3 nucleotides are TGTGCCAGCAGCTCATCCCAACTAGCGGGGACAGAGACCCAGTACTTC. Encoded protein: CASSSSQLAGTETQYF.

The table lists this clone with a few counts. The chain joins TRBV15 to TRBJ2-5; 9 bases fit TRBD2. Germline CDR1 reads LNHNV; CDR2 reads YYDKDF (reference sequence). The CDR3 is made up of 15 amino acids. V lost 0 bases and J lost 4; bases outside the gene matches: 3. In nucleotides, the CDR3 is TGTGCCACCAGCAGAGATCCGCGGGGGGGAGAGACCCAGTACTTC. This encodes CATSRDPRGGETQYF.

This clone was seen at least ten times. The J gene is TRBJ2-7, the V gene TRBV4-1; 8 nucleotides line up with TRBD1. Germline CDR1 reads MGHRA; CDR2 reads YSYEKL. Unmatched junction bases numbered 1, after V lost 3 bases and J lost 0 bases. The CDR3 has 14 residues. CDR3 loop: CASSQGQDSYEQYF. The CDR3 DNA is TGCGCCAGCAGCCAGGGACAGGACTCCTACGAGCAGTACTTC.

The chain employs TRBV2 and TRBJ2-5, with D possibly TRBD2 on 6 matching bases. The J call may be incorrect, as the DNA end agrees better with TRBJ2-7. The CDR3 totals 13 residues. Per the germline V gene, CDR1 is SNHLY and CDR2 is FYNNEI. CDR3 protein: CASSGPSASEQYF. CDR3 DNA sequence: TGTGCCAGCAGTGGGCCTAGCGCCTCCGAGCAGTACTTC.

This clone was found a few times. The chain employs TRBV6-6 and TRBJ2-5; D may be TRBD2 (5 bases). V lost 7 bases, J lost 5 bases, and 17 bases lay in between. The CDR3 has 14 amino acids. Germline loops: CDR1 MNHNY, CDR2 SVGAGI (reference sequence). This chain's CDR3 is CASNNRLGGETQYF. In DNA form, the CDR3 reads TGTGCCAGCAACAACCGCTTGGGCGGGGAGACCCAGTACTTC.